This T cell receptor beta chain was sequenced during a study of OX40 agonist ivuxolimab in advanced cancers. Background on the study: Of mixed ages from roughly 23 to 80 and averaging 60 years, the group was approximately 84% male. Broader study findings: Some nonresponders also had low normalized T-cell clonal expansion.

Germline values: CDR1 MRHNA, CDR2 SNTAGT. After removal of 5 bases from V and 2 bases from J, the junction contained 5 bases not matched to a gene. This CDR3 spans 15 amino acids. Method: immunoSEQ multiplex PCR; TCRdb's copy keeps in-frame clones and lacks some. Of 60,000 to 75,000 clones listed, 65% to 85% are singletons. In regard to this clone: Its specificity is unknown.

This sequence joins TRBV6-4 and TRBJ1-5; 8 bases are shared with TRBD1. Sequences were derived from CD4+ or CD8+ T cells sorted from blood, sampled in a trial of the OX40 agonist ivuxolimab. The sequence was obtained from an adult with an advanced solid tumor such as melanoma, head and neck, liver or kidney cancer. Here the CDR3 reads CASSNRQGRNQPQHF. CDR3 DNA sequence: TGTGCCAGCAGTAATCGACAGGGGCGCAATCAGCCCCAGCATTTT.